Sequencing of this T cell receptor beta chain was carried out in a study of T cells in severe cutaneous drug reactions. Study in general: Patients came from Taiwan, Thailand and a European registry, 2011 to 2018. Study conclusions and caveats: All seven CBZ-SJS/TEN blister samples shared a public TCRbeta CDR3 at mean roughly 14%.

Bulk and single-cell libraries used iRepertoire multiplex PCR with TCR subtype-specific primers. Roughly 95-500 ng of RNA per sample was bulk library input. TCRdb reprocessed the multiplex PCR reads, keeping one entry per CDR3 protein, no DNA. This table lists tens of thousands of distinct CDR3 sequences. Carbamazepine had induced Stevens-Johnson syndrome or toxic epidermal necrolysis in the sequenced donors. Comment on this clonotype: The target antigen is unknown.

The sequence derives from a human donor with toxic epidermal necrolysis, a severe cutaneous drug reaction. The sample was PBMCs.

CDR3 protein: CASSPPIEETQYF. The chain recombines TRBV18 with TRBJ2-5. The CDR3 consists of 13 residues. Looked up from germline, CDR1 is KGHSH and CDR2 is LQKENI.